These T cell receptor beta chains were read from a single sample in a study of T cell repertoires in cytomegalovirus infection. TCRdb reprocessed the reads via MiXCR and lists one record per CDR3 protein. The repertoire includes approximately 630,000 distinct CDR3 sequences, roughly 26% of them detected once, and 7% to 9% sits in the top ten. Specimen: CD8+ T cells from PBMCs. These receptor sequences come from a human donor in good health (CMV status not recorded). Some clones in this sample may be carry-over from other donors' samples. Both conserved end residues are part of each CDR3. The order of the fields is CDR3 length, J gene, V gene, CDR3 protein.

15 TRBJ1-2 TRBV10-3 CAMSTGTGKNYGYTF
13 TRBJ1-2 TRBV29-1 CSVSGGEIYGYTF
14 TRBJ1-1 TRBV19 CASSIGSGGLEAFF
20 TRBJ2-3 TRBV28 CASSSEIAGDPYYSTDTQYF
13 TRBJ1-1 TRBV7-9 CASNREGNTEAFF
15 TRBJ1-2 TRBV20-1 CSAPGTGGGGYGYTF
18 TRBJ2-3 TRBV6-6 CASSSPDSGGGGIDTQYF
14 TRBJ2-5 TRBV3-1 CASSQVDSAETQYF
15 TRBJ2-6 TRBV12-3/TRBV12-4 CASNRHVSGANVLTF
18 TRBJ2-1 TRBV2 CASRGGTEVFGSYNEQFF
13 TRBJ1-2 TRBV20-1 CSARLGDDYGYTF
16 TRBJ2-1 TRBV7-2 CASSSPTPRLYNEQFF
15 TRBJ2-1 TRBV7-3 CASSPTSDLYNEQFF
15 TRBJ2-7 TRBV2 CASSEASRNSYEQYF
14 TRBJ2-1 TRBV25-1 CASSEDRGKNEQFF
11 TRBJ1-5 TRBV12-5 CASGPNQPQHF
15 TRBJ1-1 TRBV20-1 CSARRQGATNTEAFF
15 TRBJ2-3 TRBV7-8 CASSLEWQGADTQYF
16 TRBJ2-7 TRBV25-1 CASSEWPGTGTYEQYF
12 TRBJ2-1 TRBV27 CASSGQGTWQFF
13 TRBJ2-1 TRBV7-2 CASSLVGAGEQFF
18 TRBJ2-3 TRBV28 CASSSGFGGGWDSDTQYF
15 TRBJ2-5 TRBV5-5 CASSLDQGTRETQYF
13 TRBJ2-5 TRBV10-3 CAIRIEGIGTQYF
12 TRBJ1-2 TRBV29-1 CSVDRGIGGYTF
12 TRBJ1-2 TRBV7-3 CANSLDGNGYTF
15 TRBJ1-1 TRBV7-6 CASSLVGEMNTEAFF
16 TRBJ1-2 TRBV12-5 CASGLGPLGPGYGYTF